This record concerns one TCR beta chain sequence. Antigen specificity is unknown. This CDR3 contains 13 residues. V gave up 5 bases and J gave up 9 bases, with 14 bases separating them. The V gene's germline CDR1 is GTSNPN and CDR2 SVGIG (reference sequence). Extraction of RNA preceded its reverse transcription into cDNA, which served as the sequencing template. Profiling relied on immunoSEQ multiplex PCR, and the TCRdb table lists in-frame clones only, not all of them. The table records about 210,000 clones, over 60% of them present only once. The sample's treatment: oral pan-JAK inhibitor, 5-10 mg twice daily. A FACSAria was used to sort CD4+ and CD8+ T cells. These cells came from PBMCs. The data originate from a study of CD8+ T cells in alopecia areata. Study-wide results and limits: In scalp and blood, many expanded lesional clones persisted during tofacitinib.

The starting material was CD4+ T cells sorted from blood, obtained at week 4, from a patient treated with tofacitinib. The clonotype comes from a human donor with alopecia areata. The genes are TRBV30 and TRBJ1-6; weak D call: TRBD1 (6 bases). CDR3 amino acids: CAWGGPAGSPLHF. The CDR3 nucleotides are TGTGCCTGGGGGGGCCCCGCCGGTTCACCCCTCCACTTT.